This TCR beta chain was found in a study of monozygotic twins with inflammatory bowel disease. The CDR3 length is 15 residues. Germline CDR1 is MGHDK and CDR2 is SYGVNS. Researchers collected over 2 ml of blood per donor. TCRdb reworked the 5' RACE reads into one entry per CDR3 protein, no DNA. The sample's table shows 160,000 or so distinct CDR3 sequences. The study's findings and limits: Distinct T cell subtypes could not be told apart. For IBD patients, clonotypes shared with others were fewer than for healthy twins, especially with disease activity.

Worth noting for this clonotype: Its antigen remains unknown.

This clonotype originated in a human donor with ulcerative colitis or Crohn's disease, or a healthy co-twin of an affected twin (not recorded which). The chain recombines TRBV25-1 with TRBJ2-5; lacking DNA, the TRBD1 call made by TCRdb goes unchecked. Sequenced material: blood. CDR3 amino acids: CASSEFAGGGETQYF.